This is a list of T cell receptor beta chains from one sample in a study of blood T cell repertoires in COVID-19. The method was immunoSEQ multiplex PCR; TCRdb's version includes in-frame clones alone and lacks a portion of them. The table shows under 170,000 clones, with roughly 84% occurring only once. The sequencing input was peripheral blood. These receptor sequences come from a man between 65 and 85 years old with acute or convalescent COVID-19. CDR3s leave out the opening cysteine and the closing phenylalanine or tryptophan. For some rows the clone size is stated as once, few or many, or as a class when expanded; others skip it.

V: TRBV24-1
size: -
J: TRBJ2-5
CDR3: ATSVRGGAGETQY

V: TRBV24-1
size: once
J: TRBJ2-7
CDR3: ATSGTGDREQY

V: TRBV5-4
size: once
J: TRBJ1-1
CDR3: ASSWDRGYVEAF

V: TRBV13
size: -
J: TRBJ2-7
CDR3: ASSIETGIRPGQY

V: TRBV5-8
size: -
J: TRBJ2-1
CDR3: ASSLFHRTLSYNEQF

V: TRBV29-1
size: once
J: TRBJ2-1
CDR3: SVDLLGGRVDEQF

V: TRBV5-4
size: -
J: TRBJ2-5
CDR3: ASSWDSPQETQY

V: TRBV3-1/TRBV3-2
size: once
J: TRBJ2-5
CDR3: ASSQDAETQY

V: TRBV3-1/TRBV3-2
size: -
J: TRBJ1-3
CDR3: ASSQDSLAHTIY

V: TRBV6-5
size: -
J: TRBJ1-4
CDR3: ASMGWRQANEKLF

V: TRBV4-1
size: -
J: TRBJ2-7
CDR3: ASSLGGGGEQY

V: TRBV15
size: -
J: TRBJ2-7
CDR3: ATSPGTTPYEQY

V: TRBV24-1
size: -
J: TRBJ2-1
CDR3: ATSDLGIGTDNEQF

V: TRBV7-9
size: -
J: TRBJ2-2
CDR3: ASSLGSGGVGSGELF

V: TRBV9
size: -
J: TRBJ2-2
CDR3: ASSQGQVTNTGELF

V: TRBV7-6
size: -
J: TRBJ1-5
CDR3: ASSLREGLGQPQH

V: TRBV11-2
size: -
J: TRBJ1-1
CDR3: ASSLERRVNTEAF

V: TRBV7-9
size: -
J: TRBJ2-5
CDR3: ASSRGAARNLETQY

V: TRBV25-1
size: -
J: TRBJ1-5
CDR3: ASSGIGDQPQH

V: TRBV7-3
size: -
J: TRBJ2-3
CDR3: ASSPTLTSTDTQY

V: TRBV2
size: once
J: TRBJ2-7
CDR3: ASSLLRGQGLYEQY

V: TRBV6-2/TRBV6-3
size: -
J: TRBJ1-4
CDR3: ASSFHSPATNEKLF

V: TRBV7-2
size: many
J: TRBJ1-2
CDR3: ASSPGSGRGSVPTGGYT

V: TRBV28
size: -
J: TRBJ2-7
CDR3: ASSLVGSALPREQY

V: TRBV30
size: -
J: TRBJ1-5
CDR3: AWSLPGQEAQPQH

V: TRBV27
size: -
J: TRBJ2-1
CDR3: ASSLGLGGAYEQF

V: TRBV9
size: -
J: TRBJ1-1
CDR3: ASSVGPGMNTEAF

V: TRBV11-3
size: once
J: TRBJ2-3
CDR3: ASSLATSGGATDTQY

V: TRBV4-2
size: -
J: TRBJ1-4
CDR3: ASSHHQGGREDGEKLF

V: TRBV11-2
size: -
J: TRBJ2-4
CDR3: ASSFRAGGNIQY

V: TRBV6-5
size: -
J: TRBJ1-1
CDR3: ASRRTENTEAF

V: TRBV9
size: -
J: TRBJ2-7
CDR3: ASSASGDPIHEQY

V: TRBV5-4
size: -
J: TRBJ1-2
CDR3: ASSSVGVYGYT